The next 21 T cell receptor beta chains were all read from a single sample in a study of molecular identifiers for immune sequencing clone quantification. TCRdb itself ran the PCR reads through MiXCR, one entry per CDR3 protein. The sample records about 630,000 distinct CDR3 sequences, 25% being singletons. The sequencing input was naive CD8+ T cells from blood, with Jurkat cell RNA spiked in. Documented subset: FACS-sorted CD8+CD4-CCR7+CD45RA+ naive T cells. The origin of the receptors is a human donor in good health. Some libraries in this study had Jurkat cell RNA spiked in.

Many counts were recorded for this clonotype. The V call is TRBV14, the J call TRBJ1-2, with a possible D match to TRBD1 (5 bases). The CDR3 has 13 residues. CDR1 is SGHDN and CDR2 is FVKESK in the germline V gene. The V gene lost 1 base and the J gene lost 2 bases, with 5 bases spanning the gap. This chain's CDR3 is CASSQGQNYGYTF. CDR3 nucleotide sequence: TGTGCCAGCAGCCAAGGACAGAACTATGGCTACACCTTC.

The rearrangement links TRBV28 to TRBJ2-2; 8 bases match TRBD2. This CDR3 is built from 14 residues. The J segment lost 3 bases and the V segment lost 6 bases, leaving 3 bases of the junction unmatched. Looked up from germline, CDR1 is MDHEN and CDR2 is SYDVKM. The CDR3 region is CASSPGLDTGELFF. The CDR3 nucleotides read TGTGCCAGCAGCCCGGGACTAGACACCGGGGAGCTGTTTTTT. The variable domain in full, with the rest retrieved from reference TRBV28 and TRBJ2-2, is DVKVTQSSRYLVKRTGEKVFLECVQDMDHENMFWYRQDPGLGLRLIYFSYDVKMKEKGDIPEGYSVSREKKERFSLILESASTNQTSMYLCASSPGLDTGELFFGEGSRLTVL.

This clonotype came up a few times. The chain uses TRBV20-1 and TRBJ2-7, with D tentatively TRBD1 (6 bases). This CDR3 spans 18 amino acids. The germline V gene encodes CDR1 DFQATT and CDR2 SNEGSKA (reference sequence). The V end was cut by 0 bases, the J end by 4 bases, with 25 bases between. As DNA, the CDR3 is TGCAGTGCTAGAGATCTCTTATTTACCGGGACAAAAAATTACGAGCAGTACTTC. Its protein is CSARDLLFTGTKNYEQYF.

The rearrangement joins TRBV19 to TRBJ2-7; possibly TRBD2 for D (6 bases). The germline V and J ends were trimmed by 1 base and 5 bases, with 15 bases remaining between them. The CDR3 loop spans 15 amino acids. The V gene's germline CDR1 is LNHDA and CDR2 SQIVND (reference sequence). This chain's CDR3 is CASSIVFSGVHEQYF. In nucleotides, the CDR3 is TGTGCCAGTAGTATAGTTTTTTCGGGGGTGCACGAGCAGTACTTC.

Details on this clonotype: A clone one base away is much larger, so this may be a read error. V usage is TRBV7-9 and J usage is TRBJ2-7; no clear D gene. V dropped 5 bases and J dropped 4 bases, with 9 bases sitting between them. The V gene's germline CDR1 is SEHNR and CDR2 FQNEAQ (reference sequence). This CDR3 is built from 12 residues. CDR3 residues: CASSDTRYEQYF. DNA for the CDR3: TGTGCCAGCAGCGATACACGGTACGAGCAGTACTTC.

This clonotype was counted many times. The J gene is TRBJ2-1, the V gene TRBV29-1; D is possibly TRBD2 (6 bases). V gave up 7 bases and J gave up 0 bases, with 13 bases separating them. In germline, CDR1 is SQVTM, CDR2 ANQGSEA. This CDR3 has 14 residues. CDR3 bases: TGCAGCGCCCGGGACTCGAGCTCCTACAATGAGCAGTTCTTC. As protein: CSARDSSSYNEQFF.

Details on this clonotype: A much larger clone sits a single nucleotide away, making a read error possible. The CDR3 reads CSVAPETGGGGYAF. In nucleotides, the CDR3 is TGCAGCGTTGCTCCCGAAACAGGGGGCGGAGGCTACGCCTTC. The rearrangement uses TRBV29-1 and TRBJ1-2, with TRBD1 identical over 9 bases. CDR1 is SQVTM, CDR2 ANQGSEA, per germline. CDR3 length: 14 amino acids.

This clonotype showed up many times. V gene TRBV6-6 combines with J gene TRBJ2-4; TRBD2 is a possible D gene (6 bases). CDR3 size: 17 residues. Germline loops: CDR1 MNHNY, CDR2 SVGAGI (reference sequence). The V and J ends lost 6 bases and 0 bases respectively, with 18 bases between them. Here the CDR3 reads CASSPPEEGRAKNIQYF. The DNA for the CDR3 is TGTGCCAGCAGCCCCCCGGAGGAGGGGCGAGCCAAAAACATTCAGTACTTC.

As regards this clonotype: As the CDR3 is not closed by the conserved phenylalanine or tryptophan, this likely results from a read error. V is TRBV19 and J is TRBJ2-7, with 10 bases fitting TRBD1. Trimming at V came to 5 bases and at J to 4 bases, leaving 5 bases not matched to a gene. The germline V gene has CDR1 LNHDA and CDR2 SQIVND (reference sequence). The CDR3 is 14 amino acids. CDR3 in DNA: TGTGCCAGTAGTGCCCGGGACAGGGGATACGAGCAGTACTCC. Amino acids: CASSARDRGYEQYS.

This clonotype appeared many times. At one end the junction does not follow the germline gene, possibly because of a read error. This CDR3 reads CASSLYQGHEQFF. CDR3 coding DNA: TGTGCCAGCAGCTTATATCAGGGACATGAGCAGTTCTTC. The rearrangement joins TRBV28 to TRBJ2-1; D may match TRBD1 or TRBD2 (5 bases each). The CDR3 consists of 13 residues. From germline, CDR1 is MDHEN and CDR2 SYDVKM.

This clonotype was detected only a few times. The chain links TRBV7-9 to TRBJ2-3; possibly TRBD1 or TRBD2 for D (7 bases each). V lost 3 bases to trimming and J lost 5 bases, with 12 bases between them. The CDR3 covers 14 residues. Germline CDR1 and CDR2: SEHNR and FQNEAQ (reference sequence). The CDR3 loop is CASSFQGEGDTQYF. In nucleotides, the CDR3 is TGTGCCAGCAGCTTTCAGGGGGAGGGAGATACGCAGTATTTT.

As to this clonotype: Because the CDR3 is missing its conserved closing phenylalanine or tryptophan, this is likely a read error. The chain combines TRBV5-1 with TRBJ2-5; D unresolved. Trimming left V 0 bases short and J 2 bases short, with 14 bases between. Germline V gene lookup returns CDR1 SGHRS and CDR2 YFSETQ. The CDR3 is 16 amino acids. CDR3 nucleotide sequence: TGCGCCAGCAGCTTGGTCGGTGGTGGCGCACAAGAGACCCAGTACTCC. Its translation: CASSLVGGGAQETQYS.

The chain has TRBV27 and TRBJ2-1; the match to TRBD2 covers 12 bases. The V gene's germline CDR1 is MNHEY and CDR2 SMNVEV (reference sequence). Germline trimming cut 5 bases from V and 6 bases from J; bases unmatched to any gene: 17. The CDR3 length is 19 residues. The CDR3 DNA follows: TGTGCCAGCAGTCCCTGGACTAGCGGGGTCCCTCCGGCGACCAATGAGCAGTTCTTC. It codes for CASSPWTSGVPPATNEQFF.

This clonotype has at least ten counts. The CDR3 loop reads CSVRTGAGNTIYF. CDR3 coding DNA: TGCAGCGTTCGTACGGGGGCAGGAAACACCATATATTTT. The rearrangement links TRBV29-1 to TRBJ1-3, with D maybe TRBD1 (6 bases). In germline, CDR1 is SQVTM, CDR2 ANQGSEA. Trimming removed 5 bases from V and 4 bases from J, with 12 bases in between. CDR3 size: 13 residues.

In its sample, this clonotype was seen a few times. The chain combines TRBV19 with TRBJ1-4; maybe TRBD1 (6 bases). CDR1 and CDR2 (germline): LNHDA, SQIVND (reference sequence). Trimming cost V 9 bases and J 4 bases, with 15 bases left between them. The CDR3 loop spans 14 amino acids. The CDR3 nucleotides read TGTGCCAGCCGAGGGGGGACTTTTAATGAAAAACTGTTTTTT. Its translation: CASRGGTFNEKLFF. The whole variable domain, filled in from reference TRBV19 and TRBJ1-4, reads DGGITQSPKYLFRKEGQNVTLSCEQNLNHDAMYWYRQDPGQGLRLIYYSQIVNDFQKGDIAEGYSVSREKKESFPLTVTSAQKNPTAFYLCASRGGTFNEKLFFGSGTQLSVL.

The chain links TRBV12-3 or TRBV12-4 to TRBJ2-3; D unresolved. V was pared by 6 bases and J by 8 bases, with 15 bases between. The CDR3 consists of 13 residues. For the CDR3, the DNA is TGTGCCAGCAGAACGACAAGGGAAGGTACGCAGTATTTT. This codes for CASRTTREGTQYF.

This clonotype has at least ten counts. The chain uses TRBV2 and TRBJ2-5; 15 bases are a match to TRBD2. V lost 2 bases, J lost 4 bases, and 5 bases stayed unmatched. The V gene's germline CDR1 is SNHLY and CDR2 FYNNEI. This CDR3 spans 17 amino acids. The CDR3 DNA sequence: TGTGCCAGCAGTGAACCACCGGGACTAGCGGGAGGAGAGACCCAGTACTTC. It is translated as CASSEPPGLAGGETQYF.

This clonotype has at least ten counts. V is TRBV9 and J is TRBJ2-7; 15 nucleotides align to TRBD2. V gave up 3 bases and J gave up 4 bases; unmatched junction bases: 2. The CDR3 runs 15 residues. The germline V gene has CDR1 SGDLS and CDR2 YYNGEE. The CDR3 spells CASSAGTSGRYEQYF. The CDR3 bases are TGTGCCAGCAGCGCCGGGACTAGCGGGAGGTACGAGCAGTACTTC.

V gene TRBV7-9 combines with J gene TRBJ2-6; TRBD1 might be the D (5 bases). Germline V gives CDR1 SEHNR, CDR2 FQNEAQ (reference sequence). This CDR3 has 16 amino acids. V lost 1 base to trimming and J lost 5 bases, with 12 bases between them. The CDR3 spells CASSLGLGLWANVLTF. The CDR3 region has the DNA TGTGCCAGCAGCTTAGGGTTGGGGCTCTGGGCCAACGTCCTGACTTTC. The full variable domain, with the rest looked up from reference TRBV7-9 and TRBJ2-6, is DTGVSQNPRHKITKRGQNVTFRCDPISEHNRLYWYRQTLGQGPEFLTYFQNEAQLEKSRLLSDRFSAERPKGSFSTLEIQRTEQGDSAMYLCASSLGLGLWANVLTFGAGSRLTVL.

This clonotype was detected only a few times. CDR3 coding DNA: TGTGCCAGCAGCGGGATCTATGGTGACAGCGAAAACCTCCACTTT. Amino acid sequence: CASSGIYGDSENLHF. The chain combines TRBV7-9 with TRBJ1-6; possibly TRBD1 for D (5 bases). The ends were cut back, 5 bases at V and 15 bases at J, with 23 bases in the middle. Germline CDR1 and CDR2: SEHNR and FQNEAQ (reference sequence). The CDR3 sequence is 15 residues long.

Turning to this clonotype: This may be a read error: a much more frequent sequence differs by one nucleotide. V is TRBV5-1 and J is TRBJ2-2; D unclear. Per the germline V gene, CDR1 is SGHRS and CDR2 is YFSETQ. V was cut by 0 bases and J by 0 bases, with 9 bases left in between. The CDR3 spans 16 residues. The CDR3 DNA reads as TGCGCCAGCAGCTTGGTGGGCTCAACGAACACCGGGGAGCTGTTTTTT. Translating gives CASSLVGSTNTGELFF.